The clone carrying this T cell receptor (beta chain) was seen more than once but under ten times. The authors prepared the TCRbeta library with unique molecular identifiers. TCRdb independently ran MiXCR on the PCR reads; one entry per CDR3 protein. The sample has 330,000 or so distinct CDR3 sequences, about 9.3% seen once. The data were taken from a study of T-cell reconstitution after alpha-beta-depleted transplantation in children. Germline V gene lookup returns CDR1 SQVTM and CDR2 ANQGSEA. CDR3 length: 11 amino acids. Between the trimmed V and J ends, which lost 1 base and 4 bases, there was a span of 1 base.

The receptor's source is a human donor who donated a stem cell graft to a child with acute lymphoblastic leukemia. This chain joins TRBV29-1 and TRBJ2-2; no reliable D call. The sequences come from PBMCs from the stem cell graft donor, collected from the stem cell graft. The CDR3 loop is CSVEVTGELFF. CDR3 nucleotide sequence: TGCAGCGTTGAAGTCACCGGGGAGCTGTTTTTT.